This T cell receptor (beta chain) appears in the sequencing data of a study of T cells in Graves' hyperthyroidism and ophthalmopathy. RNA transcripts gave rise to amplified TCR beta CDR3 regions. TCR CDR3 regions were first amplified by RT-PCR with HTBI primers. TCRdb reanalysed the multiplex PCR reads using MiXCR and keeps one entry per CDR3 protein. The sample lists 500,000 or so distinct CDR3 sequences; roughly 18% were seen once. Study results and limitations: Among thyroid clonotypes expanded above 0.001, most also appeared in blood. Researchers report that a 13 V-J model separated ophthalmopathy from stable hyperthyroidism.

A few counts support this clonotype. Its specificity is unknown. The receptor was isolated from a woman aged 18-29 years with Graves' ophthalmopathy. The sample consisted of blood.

The CDR3 reads CAISGNLGNTEAFF. The DNA for the CDR3 is TGTGCCATCAGTGGGAACTTGGGGAACACTGAAGCTTTCTTT. The chain employs TRBV10-3 and TRBJ1-1; no definite D call. The CDR3 consists of 14 residues. V shed 4 bases and J shed 1 base, with 10 bases lying between them. Germline-derived CDR1 and CDR2 are ENHRY and SYGVKD.